The rows below give T cell receptor beta chains drawn from one sample of a study of blood T cell repertoires in COVID-19. The assay was immunoSEQ multiplex PCR, and TCRdb's table has in-frame clones only and misses some. The table includes a few hundred thousand clones, roughly 90% detected once. The sequencing sample was made of PBMCs or T cells enriched from blood (not recorded which). The receptors derive from a woman aged 25 to 45 who had recovered from COVID-19. The CDR3 runs from the conserved cysteine through the conserved F or W. D genes are given only for firm matches. Clone size, where shown, is once, few, many, or a class for clones that have expanded.

d_gene: TRBD1
abundance: once
j_gene: TRBJ1-4
v_gene: TRBV29-1
CDR3nt: TGCAGCGGGGGAACCGGGACAGGATACGAAAAACTGTTTTTT
CDR3aa: CSGGTGTGYEKLFF

d_gene: -
abundance: -
j_gene: TRBJ1-1
v_gene: TRBV4-3
CDR3nt: TGCGCCAGCAGCCAAGATCTTTTTCAGGTGGCGAACACTGAAGCTTTCTTT
CDR3aa: CASSQDLFQVANTEAFF

d_gene: -
abundance: -
j_gene: TRBJ1-4
v_gene: TRBV4-1
CDR3nt: TGCGCCAGCAGCCAGGGGGGATCAGGAAAAGAAAAACTGTTTTTT
CDR3aa: CASSQGGSGKEKLFF

d_gene: -
abundance: once
j_gene: TRBJ2-1
v_gene: TRBV18
CDR3nt: TGTGCCAGCTCACCGATTACCCTTGGCGGAAACAATGAGCAGTTCTTC
CDR3aa: CASSPITLGGNNEQFF

d_gene: TRBD2
abundance: -
j_gene: TRBJ2-1
v_gene: TRBV7-3
CDR3nt: TGTGCCAGCAGCCCCCAGGGAGGGGCCTACAATGAGCAGTTCTTC
CDR3aa: CASSPQGGAYNEQFF

d_gene: TRBD1
abundance: -
j_gene: TRBJ2-3
v_gene: TRBV5-6
CDR3nt: TGTGCCAGCAGCTCCTTGGACAGGGGAGGGGATACGCAGTATTTT
CDR3aa: CASSSLDRGGDTQYF

d_gene: -
abundance: -
j_gene: TRBJ1-6
v_gene: TRBV4-1
CDR3nt: TGCGCCAGCAGCTTTAGTGTCTCACCTAATTCACCCCTCCACTTT
CDR3aa: CASSFSVSPNSPLHF

d_gene: -
abundance: -
j_gene: TRBJ2-2
v_gene: TRBV18
CDR3nt: TGTGCCAGCTCACAGGGTATAGGAGGAATGAACACCGGGGAGCTGTTTTTT
CDR3aa: CASSQGIGGMNTGELFF

d_gene: TRBD1
abundance: -
j_gene: TRBJ1-2
v_gene: TRBV6-1
CDR3nt: TGTGCCAGCAGTGAAGCCTCTACTGGGACAGGGTTTGGCTACACCTTC
CDR3aa: CASSEASTGTGFGYTF

d_gene: TRBD1
abundance: -
j_gene: TRBJ1-2
v_gene: TRBV12-3/TRBV12-4
CDR3nt: TGTGCCAGCAGTTTGGAGGGGGCTTATGGCTACACCTTC
CDR3aa: CASSLEGAYGYTF

d_gene: -
abundance: few
j_gene: TRBJ1-5
v_gene: TRBV19
CDR3nt: TGTGCCAGTACCTGGGGGACAACGCAGCCCCAGCATTTT
CDR3aa: CASTWGTTQPQHF

d_gene: TRBD1
abundance: -
j_gene: TRBJ2-1
v_gene: TRBV5-4
CDR3nt: TGTGCCAGCAGCTGGACAGGGACCGGTTACAATGAGCAGTTCTTC
CDR3aa: CASSWTGTGYNEQFF

d_gene: -
abundance: -
j_gene: TRBJ2-6
v_gene: TRBV23-1
CDR3nt: TGCGCCAGCAGGACCCCTGCGGGGCCTGGGGCCAACGTCCTGACTTTC
CDR3aa: CASRTPAGPGANVLTF

d_gene: TRBD1
abundance: -
j_gene: TRBJ2-2
v_gene: TRBV7-3
CDR3nt: TGTGCCAGCAGCTACGGGGGACAGGGGGCAACCGGGGAGCTGTTTTTT
CDR3aa: CASSYGGQGATGELFF

d_gene: -
abundance: -
j_gene: TRBJ1-1
v_gene: TRBV28
CDR3nt: TGTGCCAGCAGTTTAGGTAGTCGGAACACTGAAGCTTTCTTT
CDR3aa: CASSLGSRNTEAFF

d_gene: -
abundance: -
j_gene: TRBJ2-1
v_gene: TRBV20-1
CDR3nt: TGCAGTGCTAGGGGTGGAGGTGAGCAGTTCTTC
CDR3aa: CSARGGGEQFF

d_gene: -
abundance: -
j_gene: TRBJ2-5
v_gene: TRBV6-6
CDR3nt: TGTGCCAGCAGTCACCTCGGGTCCCCCGAGACCCAGTACTTC
CDR3aa: CASSHLGSPETQYF

d_gene: TRBD1
abundance: -
j_gene: TRBJ2-2
v_gene: TRBV24-1
CDR3nt: TGTGCCACCAGTGATGGAACAGGGGCGAACACCGGGGAGCTGTTTTTT
CDR3aa: CATSDGTGANTGELFF

d_gene: TRBD1
abundance: -
j_gene: TRBJ2-1
v_gene: TRBV24-1
CDR3nt: TGTGCCACCAGTGAGGACGGACAGGGTACCTACAATGAGCAGTTCTTC
CDR3aa: CATSEDGQGTYNEQFF

d_gene: TRBD1
abundance: many
j_gene: TRBJ1-5
v_gene: TRBV18
CDR3nt: TGTGCCAGCTCACGGGACAGGAGATATAGCAATCAGCCCCAGCATTTT
CDR3aa: CASSRDRRYSNQPQHF

d_gene: -
abundance: once
j_gene: TRBJ1-3
v_gene: TRBV5-6
CDR3nt: TGTGCCAGCAGCTTGAAACGACGGGGGTCCGACACCATATATTTT
CDR3aa: CASSLKRRGSDTIYF

d_gene: -
abundance: -
j_gene: TRBJ2-1
v_gene: TRBV11-3
CDR3nt: TGTGCCAGCAGCCCCAGGGGACATCTTCCCAATGAGCAGTTCTTC
CDR3aa: CASSPRGHLPNEQFF

d_gene: -
abundance: -
j_gene: TRBJ1-1
v_gene: TRBV5-1
CDR3nt: TGCGCCAGCAGCTTGCATTGGAGCAACACTGAAGCTTTCTTT
CDR3aa: CASSLHWSNTEAFF

d_gene: -
abundance: -
j_gene: TRBJ2-1
v_gene: TRBV7-8
CDR3nt: TGTGCCAGCAGCTTACGAGGAAATGAGCAGTTCTTC
CDR3aa: CASSLRGNEQFF

d_gene: -
abundance: -
j_gene: TRBJ2-5
v_gene: TRBV7-9
CDR3nt: TGTGCCAGCAGCTCCCAGGGAAGTAAAGAGACCCAGTACTTC
CDR3aa: CASSSQGSKETQYF

d_gene: TRBD2
abundance: once
j_gene: TRBJ2-3
v_gene: TRBV15
CDR3nt: TGTGCCACCCTACCCCGGCTAGCGGATATAAGCACAGATACGCAGTATTTT
CDR3aa: CATLPRLADISTDTQYF

d_gene: -
abundance: -
j_gene: TRBJ1-2
v_gene: TRBV30
CDR3nt: TGTGCCTGTCGGAGAGCGACTAACTATGGCTACACCTTC
CDR3aa: CACRRATNYGYTF

d_gene: TRBD2
abundance: many
j_gene: TRBJ2-2
v_gene: TRBV27
CDR3nt: TGTGCCAGCAGTTTAGGGACTAAGGCGGGGGTGAACACCGGGGAGCTGTTTTTT
CDR3aa: CASSLGTKAGVNTGELFF

d_gene: TRBD1
abundance: -
j_gene: TRBJ1-1
v_gene: TRBV19
CDR3nt: TGTGCCAGTACCACAACCTATCGACAGGGGGGATCGAGGTTTGTTAACACTGAAGCTTTCTTT
CDR3aa: CASTTTYRQGGSRFVNTEAFF